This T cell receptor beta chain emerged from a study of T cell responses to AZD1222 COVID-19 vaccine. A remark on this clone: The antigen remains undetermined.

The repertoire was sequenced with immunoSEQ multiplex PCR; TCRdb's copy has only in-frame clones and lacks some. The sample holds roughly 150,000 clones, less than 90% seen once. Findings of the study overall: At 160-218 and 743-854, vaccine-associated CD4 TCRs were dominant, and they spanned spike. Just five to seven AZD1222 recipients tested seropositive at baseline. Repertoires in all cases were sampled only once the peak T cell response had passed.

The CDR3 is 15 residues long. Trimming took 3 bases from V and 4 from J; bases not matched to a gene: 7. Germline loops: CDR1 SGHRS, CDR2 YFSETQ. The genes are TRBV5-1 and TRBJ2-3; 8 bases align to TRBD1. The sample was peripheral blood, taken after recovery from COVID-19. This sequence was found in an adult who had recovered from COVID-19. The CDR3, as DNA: TGCGCCAGCAGCTCGGGAGACAGGGGTCCAGATACGCAGTATTTT. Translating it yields CASSSGDRGPDTQYF.